This record looks at one TCR beta chain sequence and its context. Its target is unknown. This CDR3 contains 12 residues. The germline V and J ends were trimmed by 4 bases and 8 bases, with 11 bases remaining between them. Germline values: CDR1 MNHNY, CDR2 SVGAGI (reference sequence). Sequencing used immunoSEQ multiplex PCR; TCRdb keeps in-frame clones, though not all of them. The sample has 100,000 to 130,000 clones; around 93% are singletons. This specimen belongs to a study of OX40 agonist ivuxolimab in advanced cancers. Regarding the study as a whole: Which antigen the expanded peripheral T cells recognized is unknown.

The genes are TRBV6-6 and TRBJ1-2, with TRBD1 as a possible D gene (6 bases). The receptor was isolated from an adult with an advanced solid tumor such as melanoma, head and neck, liver or kidney cancer. The sample was CD4+ or CD8+ T cells sorted from blood, taken in a trial of the OX40 agonist ivuxolimab. The CDR3 here is CASSSNRVGYTF. The CDR3, as DNA: TGTGCCAGCAGTTCCAACAGGGTGGGCTACACCTTC.